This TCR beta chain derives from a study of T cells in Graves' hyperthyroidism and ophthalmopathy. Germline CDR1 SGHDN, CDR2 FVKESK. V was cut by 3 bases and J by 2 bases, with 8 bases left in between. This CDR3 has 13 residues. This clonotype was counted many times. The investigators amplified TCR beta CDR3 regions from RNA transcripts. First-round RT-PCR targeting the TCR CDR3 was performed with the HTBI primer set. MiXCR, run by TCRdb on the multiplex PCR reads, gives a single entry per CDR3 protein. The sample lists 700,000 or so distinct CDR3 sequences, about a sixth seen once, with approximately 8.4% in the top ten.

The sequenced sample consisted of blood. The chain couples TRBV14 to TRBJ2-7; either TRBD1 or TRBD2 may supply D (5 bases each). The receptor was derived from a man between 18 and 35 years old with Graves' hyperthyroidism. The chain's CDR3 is CASSQGRAYEQYF. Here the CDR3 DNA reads TGTGCCAGCAGCCAGGGACGGGCCTACGAGCAGTACTTC. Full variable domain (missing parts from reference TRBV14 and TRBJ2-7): EAGVTQFPSHSVIEKGQTVTLRCDPISGHDNLYWYRRVMGKEIKFLLHFVKESKQDESGMPNNRFLAERTGGTYSTLKVQPAELEDSGVYFCASSQGRAYEQYFGPGTRLTVT.